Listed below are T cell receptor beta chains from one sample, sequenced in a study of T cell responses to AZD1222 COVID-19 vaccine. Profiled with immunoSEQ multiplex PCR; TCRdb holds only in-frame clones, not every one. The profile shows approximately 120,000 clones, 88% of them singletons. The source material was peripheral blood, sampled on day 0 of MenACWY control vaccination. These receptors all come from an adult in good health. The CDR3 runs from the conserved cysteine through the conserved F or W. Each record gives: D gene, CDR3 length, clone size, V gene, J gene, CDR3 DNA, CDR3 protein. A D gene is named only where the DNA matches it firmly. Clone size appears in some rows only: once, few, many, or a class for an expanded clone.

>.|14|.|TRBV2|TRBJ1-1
TGTGCCAGCAGTGAGAACAGACGGAACACTGAAGCTTTCTTT
CASSENRRNTEAFF
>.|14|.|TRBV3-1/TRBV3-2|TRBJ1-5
TGTGCCAGCAGCCAAGGCAGGGGCAATCAGCCCCAGCATTTT
CASSQGRGNQPQHF
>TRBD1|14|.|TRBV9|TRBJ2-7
TGTGCCAGCAGCGACCCCCGACAGGGCTACGAGCAGTACTTC
CASSDPRQGYEQYF
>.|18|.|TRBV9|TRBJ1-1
TGTGCCAGCAGCGCCGGGATAGGGGTAGCGGGGGGCAACACTGAAGCTTTCTTT
CASSAGIGVAGGNTEAFF
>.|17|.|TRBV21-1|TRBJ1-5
TGTGCCAGCACTAGGCGGACAGCCGGATATAGCAATCAGCCCCAGCATTTT
CASTRRTAGYSNQPQHF
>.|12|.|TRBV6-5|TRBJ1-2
TGTGCCAGCAGCCGAGAAGGTTATGGCTACACCTTC
CASSREGYGYTF
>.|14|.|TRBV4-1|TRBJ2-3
TGCGCCAGCAGCCAAGATTATGGGACAGATACGCAGTATTTT
CASSQDYGTDTQYF
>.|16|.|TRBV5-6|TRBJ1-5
TGTGCCAGCAGCTTGGCCGGAGGCGGCGGGAATCAGCCCCAGCATTTT
CASSLAGGGGNQPQHF
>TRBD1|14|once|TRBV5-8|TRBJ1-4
TGTGCCAGCAGCCACCGGGACAGGGGCGTAAAACTGTTTTTT
CASSHRDRGVKLFF
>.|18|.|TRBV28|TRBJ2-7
TGTGCCAGCAGTTTACCCACGCGATGGGGGCAAGAACCTTACGAGCAGTACTTC
CASSLPTRWGQEPYEQYF
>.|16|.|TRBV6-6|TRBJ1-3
TGTGCCAGCAGTTACTCGACATCCAGCTCTGGAAACACCATATATTTT
CASSYSTSSSGNTIYF
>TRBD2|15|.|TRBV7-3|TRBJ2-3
TGTGCCAGCAGCGAACTAGCGGGAGGGGTAGATACGCAGTATTTT
CASSELAGGVDTQYF
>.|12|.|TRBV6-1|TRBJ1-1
TGTGCCAGCAGTGAGGAAAGGGATGAAGCTTTCTTT
CASSEERDEAFF
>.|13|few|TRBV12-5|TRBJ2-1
TGTGCTAGTGGTTTGAGGGCCGACGGTGAGCAGTTCTTC
CASGLRADGEQFF
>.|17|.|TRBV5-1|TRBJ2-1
TGCGCCAGCAGCTTGCGGTTGCGCAGTACGTCCTACAATGAGCAGTTCTTC
CASSLRLRSTSYNEQFF
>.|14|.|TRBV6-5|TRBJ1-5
TGTGCCAGCAGTTCCTCGGGACTAAATCAGCCCCAGCATTTT
CASSSSGLNQPQHF
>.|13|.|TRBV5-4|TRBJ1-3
TGTGCCAGCAGAGAGCTAGGCGGAAACACCATATATTTT
CASRELGGNTIYF
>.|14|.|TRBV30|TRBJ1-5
TGTGCCTGGAGTGAAGGCCATAGCAATCAGCCTCAGCATTTT
CAWSEGHSNQPQHF
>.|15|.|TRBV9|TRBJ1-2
TGTGCCAGCAGCGGGGGCAAGGCCCCGCGCTATGGCTACACCTTC
CASSGGKAPRYGYTF